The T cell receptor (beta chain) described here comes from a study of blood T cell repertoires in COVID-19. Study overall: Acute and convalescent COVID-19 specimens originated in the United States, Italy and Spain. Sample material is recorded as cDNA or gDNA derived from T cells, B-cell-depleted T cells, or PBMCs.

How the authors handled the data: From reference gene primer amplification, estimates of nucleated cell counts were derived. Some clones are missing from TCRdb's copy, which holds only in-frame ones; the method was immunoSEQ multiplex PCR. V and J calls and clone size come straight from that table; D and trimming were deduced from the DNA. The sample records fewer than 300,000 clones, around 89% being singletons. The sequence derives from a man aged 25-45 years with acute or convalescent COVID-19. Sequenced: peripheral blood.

CDR3 in DNA: TGTGCCAGCAGCTCGATCACAGGGGGAACGAACACTGAAGCTTTCTTT. Amino acid sequence: CASSSITGGTNTEAFF. The chain carries TRBV11-3 and TRBJ1-1, with 8 bases identical to TRBD1. Germline V gene data show CDR1 as SGHNT and CDR2 as YENEEA. J lost 1 base, V lost 4 bases, and 8 bases had no gene match. The CDR3 covers 16 residues. The full variable domain, its missing parts supplied by reference TRBV11-3 and TRBJ1-1, is EAGVVQSPRYKIIEKKQPVAFWCNPISGHNTLYWYLQNLGQGPELLIRYENEEAVDDSQLPKDRFSAERLKGVDSTLKIQPAELGDSAVYLCASSSITGGTNTEAFFGQGTRLTVV.